Following are 28 T cell receptor beta chains from one sample sequenced in a study of blood T cell repertoires in COVID-19. Method: immunoSEQ multiplex PCR; TCRdb's copy keeps in-frame clones and lacks some. This sample carries 150,000 to 200,000 clones, approximately 92% of them seen once, and the ten largest clones take 0.53%. Sequenced sample: peripheral blood. Source of these receptors: a man aged 50 to 60 with acute or convalescent COVID-19.

V and J are TRBV19 and TRBJ2-3, with D unclear. V lost 6 bases to trimming and J lost 2 bases, with 9 bases between them. Germline V gene lookup returns CDR1 LNHDA and CDR2 SQIVND (reference sequence). The CDR3 length is 13 residues. CDR3 amino acids: CASRRQHTDTQYF. The CDR3 nucleotides read TGTGCCAGTAGGCGGCAGCACACAGATACGCAGTATTTT.

The gene calls are TRBV10-3 and TRBJ2-3; TRBD1 matches 7 bases. V lost 6 bases and J lost 5; bases outside the gene matches: 8. The CDR3 covers 14 residues. Germline loops: CDR1 ENHRY, CDR2 SYGVKD. CDR3 sequence reads: CAIRAGTAKDTQYF. The DNA of the CDR3 is TGTGCCATCAGAGCCGGGACAGCTAAAGATACGCAGTATTTT.

V and J are TRBV7-8 and TRBJ1-6; D perhaps matches TRBD1 (6 bases). The CDR3 has 19 residues. The V end was cut by 1 base, the J end by 0 bases, with 16 bases between. Germline-derived CDR1 and CDR2 are SGHVS and FQNEAQ. CDR3 bases: TGTGCCAGCAGCTTAGACGGGCCAGGGGCGAGCTCCTATAATTCACCCCTCCACTTT. Protein product: CASSLDGPGASSYNSPLHF.

This rearrangement joins TRBV30 to TRBJ1-4; 9 bases fit TRBD1. This CDR3 spans 14 amino acids. CDR1 GTSNPN and CDR2 SVGIG come from the germline V gene (reference sequence). V lost 2 bases, J lost 11 bases, and 9 bases stayed unmatched. The CDR3 reads CAWSLGQGPDKLFF. In DNA form, the CDR3 reads TGTGCCTGGAGTCTGGGACAGGGCCCTGATAAACTGTTTTTT.

J is TRBJ1-1 and V is TRBV4-2, with D tentatively TRBD1 (5 bases). Germline V gene lookup returns CDR1 LGHNA and CDR2 YNFKEQ. The CDR3 length is 16 residues. Trimming shortened V by 0 bases and J by 4 bases, and 15 bases separated the two germline ends. The CDR3 DNA follows: TGTGCCAGCAGCCAAGAGATAGGGACTTGGTTCACTGAAGCTTTCTTT. Translated, it gives CASSQEIGTWFTEAFF.

The chain employs TRBV27 and TRBJ2-7; the match to TRBD1 covers 8 bases. Germline values: CDR1 MNHEY, CDR2 SMNVEV (reference sequence). This CDR3 region has 14 residues. Germline trimming cut 3 bases from V and 3 bases from J; bases unmatched to any gene: 4. The CDR3 reads CASSLRDRGYEQYF. Here the CDR3 DNA reads TGTGCCAGCAGTTTGAGAGACAGGGGCTACGAGCAGTACTTC.

V gene TRBV2 combines with J gene TRBJ2-3; 9 bases fit TRBD1. Looked up from germline, CDR1 is SNHLY and CDR2 is FYNNEI. The CDR3 is made up of 15 amino acids. Germline trimming cut 8 bases from V and 4 bases from J; bases unmatched to any gene: 10. CDR3 DNA: TGTGCCAGCCATGTATGGGGACAGGGCCCAGATACGCAGTATTTT. Its translation is CASHVWGQGPDTQYF.

The chain uses TRBV19 and TRBJ2-5; 9 bases match TRBD2. This CDR3 region has 14 residues. Germline V gene sequence: CDR1 LNHDA, CDR2 SQIVND (reference sequence). J was trimmed by 1 base and V by 6 bases; bases with no gene match: 3. CDR3: CASSLLAGQETQYF. For the CDR3, the DNA is TGTGCCAGTAGCCTACTAGCGGGCCAAGAGACCCAGTACTTC.

The V call is TRBV29-1, the J call TRBJ2-1; TRBD2 agrees at 10 bases. The CDR3 has 17 residues. V dropped 2 bases and J dropped 8; count of bases not matched to a gene: 15. Germline lookup yields CDR1 SQVTM and CDR2 ANQGSEA. The CDR3 spells CSVEIRASGSKSHEQFF. Written as DNA, the CDR3 is TGCAGCGTTGAAATAAGGGCTAGCGGGAGTAAGTCCCATGAGCAGTTCTTC.

J is TRBJ2-2 and V is TRBV19, with D tentatively TRBD1 (5 bases). Per the germline V gene, CDR1 is LNHDA and CDR2 is SQIVND (reference sequence). The ends were cut back, 10 bases at V and 1 base at J, with 13 bases in the middle. The CDR3 length is 14 residues. The DNA for the CDR3 is TGTGCCACTCAATGGGGCAAGAACACCGGGGAGCTGTTTTTT. Protein: CATQWGKNTGELFF.

Only a few counts were recorded for this clone. The chain uses TRBV29-1 and TRBJ2-3; no firm D call. CDR3 length: 11 residues. Per germline, CDR1 SQVTM and CDR2 ANQGSEA. Trimming took off 4 bases at V and 4 bases at J, with 6 bases between the two ends. The CDR3 DNA sequence: TGCAGCGTTGTTTCTTCAGATACGCAGTATTTT. Its translation is CSVVSSDTQYF.

This chain links TRBV6-4 with TRBJ1-2; perhaps TRBD1 as D (6 bases). Germline loops: CDR1 MRHNA, CDR2 SNTAGT. The CDR3 runs to 12 residues. V lost 7 bases, J lost 4 bases, and 10 bases lay in between. The DNA of the CDR3 is TGTGCCAGCAACCAGGGGACCTATGGCTACACCTTC. This translates into CASNQGTYGYTF.

This clone appeared a single time. The chain links TRBV4-3 to TRBJ2-5, with TRBD2 as a possible D gene (6 bases). CDR3 size: 13 residues. Trimming pared 2 bases from V and 7 bases from J, leaving 11 bases between. Germline V CDR1 and CDR2: LGHNA, YSLEER. CDR3 nucleotide sequence: TGCGCCAGCAGCCAATACAGGAGGGGGACCCAGTACTTC. Amino acid sequence: CASSQYRRGTQYF.

The chain couples TRBV13 to TRBJ2-2; TRBD1 matches at 11 bases. The J segment lost 5 bases and the V segment lost 1 base, leaving 9 bases of the junction unmatched. CDR3 length: 18 amino acids. Germline CDR1 reads PRHDT; CDR2 reads FYEKMQ (reference sequence). The CDR3 sequence: CASSLVSGTGGKTGELFF. The CDR3 region has the DNA TGTGCCAGCAGCTTAGTATCCGGGACAGGGGGGAAAACCGGGGAGCTGTTTTTT.

This clone was seen once. The rearrangement joins TRBV10-3 to TRBJ2-2; TRBD2 matches at 12 bases. Looked up from germline, CDR1 is ENHRY and CDR2 is SYGVKD. V was pared by 6 bases and J by 4 bases, with 0 bases of the junction left unmatched. The CDR3 spans 14 residues. This chain's CDR3 is CAIRTSGSTGELFF. The CDR3 bases are TGTGCCATCAGGACTAGCGGGAGCACCGGGGAGCTGTTTTTT.

The J gene is TRBJ2-5, the V gene TRBV2, with a tentative D call TRBD1 (5 bases). The CDR3 is made up of 13 amino acids. V was pared by 6 bases and J by 1 base, with 9 bases between. Germline assignment: CDR1 SNHLY and CDR2 FYNNEI. CDR3 region: CASRRTTQETQYF. The CDR3 DNA is TGTGCCAGCAGACGGACAACCCAAGAGACCCAGTACTTC.

A single count supports this clone. The V gene is TRBV11-2, the J gene TRBJ2-7, with 9 nucleotides matching TRBD1. Per the germline V gene, CDR1 is SGHAT and CDR2 is FQNNGV. The CDR3 loop spans 13 amino acids. With V trimmed by 4 bases and J by 5 bases, 3 bases remained unmatched. The CDR3 sequence: CASSSGTGNEQYF. Here the CDR3 DNA reads TGTGCCAGCAGCTCCGGGACAGGGAACGAGCAGTACTTC.

The chain uses TRBV29-1 and TRBJ1-1, with D perhaps matching TRBD1 (6 bases). Germline V gene data show CDR1 as SQVTM and CDR2 as ANQGSEA. Trimming shortened V by 4 bases and J by 6 bases, and 12 bases separated the two germline ends. The CDR3 runs to 12 residues. The CDR3 is CSVAQGRPEAFF. The CDR3 DNA follows: TGCAGCGTTGCACAGGGTCGGCCTGAAGCTTTCTTT.

V and J are TRBV27 and TRBJ1-4, with 8 bases matching TRBD1. CDR3 length: 15 residues. In germline, CDR1 is MNHEY, CDR2 SMNVEV (reference sequence). Unmatched junction bases numbered 4, after V lost 5 bases and J lost 2 bases. CDR3 in DNA: TGTGCCAGCAGTGATCAGGGGGCGACTAATGAAAAACTGTTTTTT. Translating gives CASSDQGATNEKLFF.

The gene calls are TRBV28 and TRBJ1-4, with a weak D call TRBD1 (5 bases). The CDR3 length is 15 residues. Trimming took 5 bases from V and 8 from J, leaving 18 bases between them. Germline CDR1 MDHEN, CDR2 SYDVKM. The CDR3 sequence: CASSGGGREREKLFF. The CDR3 DNA reads as TGTGCCAGCAGTGGGGGGGGACGAGAGCGGGAAAAACTGTTTTTT.

The chain couples TRBV5-5 to TRBJ1-6; maybe TRBD1 (6 bases). The CDR3 spans 13 residues. Germline V gives CDR1 SGHKS, CDR2 YYEKEE (reference sequence). The V gene lost 4 bases and the J gene lost 9 bases, with 11 bases spanning the gap. The CDR3: CASSDGTTSPLHF. For the CDR3, the DNA is TGTGCCAGCAGCGACGGGACAACTTCACCCCTCCACTTT.

This clone is a singleton in its sample. The rearrangement joins TRBV27 to TRBJ2-5; 8 nucleotides line up with TRBD2. The CDR3 consists of 16 residues. V trimming: 5 bases; J trimming: 6 bases; junction bases outside the gene matches: 14. CDR1 MNHEY and CDR2 SMNVEV come from the germline V gene (reference sequence). Here the CDR3 reads CASSPVNSGIYKTQYF. CDR3 DNA: TGTGCCAGCAGTCCCGTGAATAGCGGGATTTACAAGACCCAGTACTTC.

This clone was picked up many times. This chain joins TRBV5-1 and TRBJ2-5, with 9 bases that match TRBD2. The CDR3 is 16 residues long. CDR1 and CDR2 from the germline V gene are SGHRS and YFSETQ. The V and J ends lost 4 bases and 4 bases, in that order; junction bases with no gene match: 11. The DNA for the CDR3 is TGCGCCAGCAGCGCCGGTGGGAGCGGGGGGACAGAGACCCAGTACTTC. It specifies CASSAGGSGGTETQYF.

There are a few counts of this clone. The chain links TRBV9 to TRBJ2-3, with D possibly being TRBD2 (7 bases). The CDR3 spans 14 residues. V was shortened by 0 bases and J by 4 bases, with 9 bases between the two germline ends. CDR1 is SGDLS and CDR2 is YYNGEE in the germline V gene. The CDR3 bases are TGTGCCAGCAGCGTAGGCGGGGGCTCAGATACGCAGTATTTT. Its protein is CASSVGGGSDTQYF. The variable domain in full, with the rest retrieved from reference TRBV9 and TRBJ2-3, is DSGVTQTPKHLITATGQRVTLRCSPRSGDLSVYWYQQSLDQGLQFLIQYYNGEERAKGNILERFSAQQFPDLHSELNLSSLELGDSALYFCASSVGGGSDTQYFGPGTRLTVL.

The chain couples TRBV6-5 to TRBJ2-7, with D uncertain. The V end lost 5 bases, the J end lost 12 bases, and 20 bases lay between the germline ends. The CDR3 covers 13 residues. The germline gives CDR1 MNHEY, CDR2 SVGAGI. CDR3 sequence (DNA): TGTGCCAGCAGTCCGGCGTCGACGGGTCGGCGGTACGTC. It encodes CASSPASTGRRYV.

This rearrangement joins TRBV19 to TRBJ1-5; D is perhaps TRBD1 (5 bases). The CDR3 has 13 amino acids. Trimming took off 4 bases at V and 3 bases at J, with 7 bases between the two ends. CDR1 and CDR2 from the germline V gene are LNHDA and SQIVND (reference sequence). The DNA for the CDR3 is TGTGCCAGTAGTACAGGGCCCAATCAGCCCCAGCATTTT. Its translation is CASSTGPNQPQHF.

V and J are TRBV7-9 and TRBJ1-6; TRBD1 agrees at 8 bases. The CDR3 has 13 residues. V trimming: 5 bases; J trimming: 10 bases; junction bases outside the gene matches: 4. CDR1 is SEHNR, CDR2 FQNEAQ, per germline (reference sequence). Here the CDR3 reads CASSGQGTSPLHF. In DNA form, the CDR3 reads TGTGCCAGCAGCGGACAGGGAACCTCACCCCTCCACTTT.

The V and J genes are TRBV6-1 and TRBJ2-2; TRBD2 agrees at 15 bases. CDR3 length: 17 amino acids. The V gene end was trimmed by 4 bases and the J gene end by 5 bases; junction bases not matched to a gene: 5. Germline CDR1 MNHNS, CDR2 SASEGT. The DNA of the CDR3 is TGTGCCAGCAGTGTAGGGACTAGCGGGAGGAAGACCGGGGAGCTGTTTTTT. Translating gives CASSVGTSGRKTGELFF.